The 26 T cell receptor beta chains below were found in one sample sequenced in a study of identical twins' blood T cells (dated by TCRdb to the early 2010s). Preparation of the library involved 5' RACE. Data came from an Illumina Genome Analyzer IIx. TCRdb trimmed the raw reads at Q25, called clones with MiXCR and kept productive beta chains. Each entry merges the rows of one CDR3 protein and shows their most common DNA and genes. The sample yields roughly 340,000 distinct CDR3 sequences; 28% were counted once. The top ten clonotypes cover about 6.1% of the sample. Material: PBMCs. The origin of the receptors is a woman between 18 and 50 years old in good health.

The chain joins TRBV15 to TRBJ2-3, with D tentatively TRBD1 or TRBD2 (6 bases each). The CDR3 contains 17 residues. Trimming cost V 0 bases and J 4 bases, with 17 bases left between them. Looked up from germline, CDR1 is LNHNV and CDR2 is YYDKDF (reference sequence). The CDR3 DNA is TGTGCCACCAGCAGAGATATGAGGATAGGGGGGTCAGATACGCAGTATTTT. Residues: CATSRDMRIGGSDTQYF.

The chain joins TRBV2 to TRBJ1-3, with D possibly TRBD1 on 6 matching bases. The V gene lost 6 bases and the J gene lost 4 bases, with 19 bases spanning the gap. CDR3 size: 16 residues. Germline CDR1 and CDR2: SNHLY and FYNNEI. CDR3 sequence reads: CASSPLQGHLGNTIYF. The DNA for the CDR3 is TGTGCCAGCAGCCCATTACAGGGACACTTGGGAAACACCATATATTTT.

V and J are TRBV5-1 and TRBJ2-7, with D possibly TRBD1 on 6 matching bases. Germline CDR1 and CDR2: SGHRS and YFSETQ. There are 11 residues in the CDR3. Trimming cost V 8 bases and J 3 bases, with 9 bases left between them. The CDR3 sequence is CARPGHYEQYF. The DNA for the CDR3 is TGCGCCAGGCCGGGACACTACGAGCAGTACTTC.

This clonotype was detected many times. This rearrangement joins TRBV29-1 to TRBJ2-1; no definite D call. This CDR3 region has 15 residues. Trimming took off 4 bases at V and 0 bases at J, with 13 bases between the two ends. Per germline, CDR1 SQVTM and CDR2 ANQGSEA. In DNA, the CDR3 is TGCAGCGTTGCATATGGCTTGGGCTCCTACAATGAGCAGTTCTTC. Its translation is CSVAYGLGSYNEQFF.

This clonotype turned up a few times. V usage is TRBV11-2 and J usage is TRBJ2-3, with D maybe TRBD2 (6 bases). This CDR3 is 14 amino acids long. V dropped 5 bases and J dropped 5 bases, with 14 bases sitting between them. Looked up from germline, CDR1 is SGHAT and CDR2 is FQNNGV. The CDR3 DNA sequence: TGTGCCAGCAGCCCGGGGGACCGGGTAGATACGCAGTATTTT. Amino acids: CASSPGDRVDTQYF.

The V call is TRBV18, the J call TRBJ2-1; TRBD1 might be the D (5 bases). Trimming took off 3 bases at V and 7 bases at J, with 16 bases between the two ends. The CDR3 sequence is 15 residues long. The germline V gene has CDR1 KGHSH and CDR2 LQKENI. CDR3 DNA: TGTGCCAGCTCACCCCAATCCAGGGTACGGAATGAGCAGTTCTTC. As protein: CASSPQSRVRNEQFF.

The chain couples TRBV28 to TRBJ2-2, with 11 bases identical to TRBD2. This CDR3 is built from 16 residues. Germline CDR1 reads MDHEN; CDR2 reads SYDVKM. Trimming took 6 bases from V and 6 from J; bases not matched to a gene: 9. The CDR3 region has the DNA TGTGCCAGCAGACTCACTAGCGGGAGCATGGCCGGGGAGCTGTTTTTT. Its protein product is CASRLTSGSMAGELFF.

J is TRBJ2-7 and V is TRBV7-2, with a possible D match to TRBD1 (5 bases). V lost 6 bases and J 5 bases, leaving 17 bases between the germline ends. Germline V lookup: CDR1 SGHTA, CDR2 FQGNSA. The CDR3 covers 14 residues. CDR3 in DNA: TGTGCCAGCAGGGATCGACAGCGCCGACACGAGCAGTACTTC. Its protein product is CASRDRQRRHEQYF.

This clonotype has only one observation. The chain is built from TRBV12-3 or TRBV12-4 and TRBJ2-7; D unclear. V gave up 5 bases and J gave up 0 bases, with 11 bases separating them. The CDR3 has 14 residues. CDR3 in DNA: TGTGCCAGCAGTCCCAATGTACCCTCCTACGAGCAGTACTTC. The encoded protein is CASSPNVPSYEQYF.

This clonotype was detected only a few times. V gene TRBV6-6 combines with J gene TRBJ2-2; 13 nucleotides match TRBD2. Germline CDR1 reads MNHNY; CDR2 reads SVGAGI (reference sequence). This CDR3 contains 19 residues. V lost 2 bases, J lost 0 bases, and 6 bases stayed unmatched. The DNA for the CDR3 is TGTGCCAGCAGTTACCCGGGACTAGCGGGGACCGCGAACACCGGGGAGCTGTTTTTT. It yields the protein CASSYPGLAGTANTGELFF.

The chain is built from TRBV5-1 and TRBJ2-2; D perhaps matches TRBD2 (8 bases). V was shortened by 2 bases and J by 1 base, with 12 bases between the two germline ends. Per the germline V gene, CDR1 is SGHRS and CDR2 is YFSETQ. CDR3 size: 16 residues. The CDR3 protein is CASSFSGTENTGELFF. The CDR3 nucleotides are TGCGCCAGCAGCTTTAGCGGGACAGAGAACACCGGGGAGCTGTTTTTT.

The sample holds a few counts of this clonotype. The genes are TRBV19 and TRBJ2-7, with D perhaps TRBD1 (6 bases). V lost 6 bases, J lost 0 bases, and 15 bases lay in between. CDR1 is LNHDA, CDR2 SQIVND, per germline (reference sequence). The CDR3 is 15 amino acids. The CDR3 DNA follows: TGTGCCAGTAGAACCGCACCGGACAGCTCCTACGAGCAGTACTTC. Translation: CASRTAPDSSYEQYF.

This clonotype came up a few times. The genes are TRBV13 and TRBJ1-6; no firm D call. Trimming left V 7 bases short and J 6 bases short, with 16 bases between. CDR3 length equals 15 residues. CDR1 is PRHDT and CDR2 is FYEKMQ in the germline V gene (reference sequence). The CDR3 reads CASKRSDRPNSPLHF. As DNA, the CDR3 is TGTGCCAGCAAAAGATCGGACCGCCCTAATTCACCCCTCCACTTT.

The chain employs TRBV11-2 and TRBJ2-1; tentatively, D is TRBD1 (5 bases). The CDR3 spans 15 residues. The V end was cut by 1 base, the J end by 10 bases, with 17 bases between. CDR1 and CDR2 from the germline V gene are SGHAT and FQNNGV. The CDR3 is CASSLVTGPLGEQFF. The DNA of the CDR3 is TGTGCCAGCAGCTTAGTCACAGGTCCCTTGGGGGAGCAGTTCTTC.

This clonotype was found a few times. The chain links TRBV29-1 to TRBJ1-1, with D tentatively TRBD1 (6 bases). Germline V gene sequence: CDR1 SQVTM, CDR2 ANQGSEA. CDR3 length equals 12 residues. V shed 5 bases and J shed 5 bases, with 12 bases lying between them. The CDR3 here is CSVLGGGTEAFF. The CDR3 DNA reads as TGCAGCGTTCTGGGAGGGGGAACTGAAGCTTTCTTT.

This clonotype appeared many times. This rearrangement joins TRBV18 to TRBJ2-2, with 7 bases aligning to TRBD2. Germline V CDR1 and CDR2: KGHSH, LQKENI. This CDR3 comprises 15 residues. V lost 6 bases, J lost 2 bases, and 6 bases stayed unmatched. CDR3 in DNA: TGTGCCAGCTCCCCAGGGACTACTAACACCGGGGAGCTGTTTTTT. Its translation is CASSPGTTNTGELFF.

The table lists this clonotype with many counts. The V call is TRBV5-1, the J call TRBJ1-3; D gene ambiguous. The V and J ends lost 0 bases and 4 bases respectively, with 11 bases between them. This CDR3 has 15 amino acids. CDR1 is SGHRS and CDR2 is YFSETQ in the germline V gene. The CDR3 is CASSLGGLTGNTIYF. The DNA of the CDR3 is TGCGCCAGCAGCTTGGGGGGTCTTACGGGAAACACCATATATTTT.

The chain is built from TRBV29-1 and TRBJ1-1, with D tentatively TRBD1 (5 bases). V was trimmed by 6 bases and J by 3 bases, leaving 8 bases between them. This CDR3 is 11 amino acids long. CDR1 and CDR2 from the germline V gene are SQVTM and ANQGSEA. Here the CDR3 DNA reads TGCAGCGTAGGGGCGTACACTGAAGCTTTCTTT. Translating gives CSVGAYTEAFF. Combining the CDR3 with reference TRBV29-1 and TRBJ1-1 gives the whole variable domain SAVISQKPSRDICQRGTSLTIQCQVDSQVTMMFWYRQQPGQSLTLIATANQGSEATYESGFVIDKFPISRPNLTFSTLTVSNMSPEDSSIYLCSVGAYTEAFFGQGTRLTVV.

CDR3 nucleotides: TGTGCCACCGCACAGGGTAGCGGGTACACAGATACGCAGTATTTT. It translates to CATAQGSGYTDTQYF. The gene calls are TRBV24-1 and TRBJ2-3; D possibly corresponds to TRBD2 (7 bases). The CDR3 has 15 residues. The ends were cut back, 9 bases at V and 2 bases at J, with 17 bases in the middle. Looked up from germline, CDR1 is KGHDR and CDR2 is SFDVKD.

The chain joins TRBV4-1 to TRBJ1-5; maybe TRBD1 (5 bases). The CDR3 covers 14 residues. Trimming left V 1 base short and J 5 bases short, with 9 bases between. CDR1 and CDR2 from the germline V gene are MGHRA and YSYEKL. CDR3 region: CASSQVRVDQPQHF. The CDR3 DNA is TGCGCCAGCAGCCAAGTCAGGGTTGATCAGCCCCAGCATTTT.

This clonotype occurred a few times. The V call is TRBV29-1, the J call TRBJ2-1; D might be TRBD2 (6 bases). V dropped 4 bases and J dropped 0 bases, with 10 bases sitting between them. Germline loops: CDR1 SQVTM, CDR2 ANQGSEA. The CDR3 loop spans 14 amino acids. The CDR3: CSVVGSGSYNEQFF. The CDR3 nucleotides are TGCAGCGTTGTGGGTAGCGGCTCCTACAATGAGCAGTTCTTC.

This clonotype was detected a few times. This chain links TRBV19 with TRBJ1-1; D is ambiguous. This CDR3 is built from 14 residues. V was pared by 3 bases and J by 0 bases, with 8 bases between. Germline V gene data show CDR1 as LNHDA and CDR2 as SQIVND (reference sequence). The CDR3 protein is CASSIGGMNTEAFF. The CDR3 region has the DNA TGTGCCAGTAGTATTGGAGGGATGAACACTGAAGCTTTCTTT.

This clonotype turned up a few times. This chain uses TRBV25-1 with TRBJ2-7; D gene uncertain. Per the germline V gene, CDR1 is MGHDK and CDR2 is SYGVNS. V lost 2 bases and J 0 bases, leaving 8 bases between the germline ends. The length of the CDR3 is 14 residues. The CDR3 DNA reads TGTGCCAGCAGTGAAACAGAAAGCTCCTACGAGCAGTACTTC. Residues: CASSETESSYEQYF.

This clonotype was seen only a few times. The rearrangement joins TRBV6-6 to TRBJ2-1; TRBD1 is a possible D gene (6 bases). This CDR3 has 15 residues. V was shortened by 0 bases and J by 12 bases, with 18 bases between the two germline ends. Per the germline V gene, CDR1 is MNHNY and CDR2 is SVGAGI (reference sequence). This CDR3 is CASSYSRTGKKVQFF. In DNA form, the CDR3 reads TGTGCCAGCAGTTACTCTCGAACAGGGAAGAAGGTGCAGTTCTTC.

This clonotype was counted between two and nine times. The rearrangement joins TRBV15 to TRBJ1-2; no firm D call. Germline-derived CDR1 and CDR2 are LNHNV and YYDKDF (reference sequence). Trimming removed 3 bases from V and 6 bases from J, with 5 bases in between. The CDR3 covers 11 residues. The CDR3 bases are TGTGCCACCAGCAGTCTGGATGGCTACACCTTC. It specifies CATSSLDGYTF. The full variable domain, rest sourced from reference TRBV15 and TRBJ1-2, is DAMVIQNPRYQVTQFGKPVTLSCSQTLNHNVMYWYQQKSSQAPKLLFHYYDKDFNNEADTPDNFQSRRPNTSFCFLDIRSPGLGDTAMYLCATSSLDGYTFGSGTRLTVV.

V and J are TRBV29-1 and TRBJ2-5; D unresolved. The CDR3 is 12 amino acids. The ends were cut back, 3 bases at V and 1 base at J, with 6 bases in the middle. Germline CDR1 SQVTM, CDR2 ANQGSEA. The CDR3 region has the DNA TGCAGCGTTGACCCCATCCAAGAGACCCAGTACTTC. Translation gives CSVDPIQETQYF.